A single sample gave rise to the 30 T cell receptor beta chains below, sequenced in a study of regulatory T cells in long-lasting Graves disease. Specified time point: persistent/refractory GD, antithyroid drugs over 5 years with positive TRAb. From RNA extracted from PBMCs, the TCR library was made. To make TCR beta libraries, researchers used iRepertoire HTBI primers and Arm-PCR of CDR3 regions. MiXCR, applied by TCRdb to the multiplex PCR reads, yields one record per CDR3 protein. The repertoire holds roughly 700,000 distinct CDR3 sequences, approximately 29% seen once, with about 42% in the top ten. Sequenced material: peripheral blood mononuclear cells (PBMCs), taken when the disease was refractory, from a patient treated with antithyroid drugs. All receptors come from a female donor with Graves disease.

This chain links TRBV29-1 with TRBJ1-5; no firm D call. Trimming shortened V by 4 bases and J by 2 bases, and 12 bases separated the two germline ends. The CDR3 extends over 14 amino acids. Germline V CDR1 and CDR2: SQVTM, ANQGSEA. The CDR3 protein is CSVVLPWGNQPQHF. DNA of the CDR3: TGCAGCGTTGTCCTACCTTGGGGCAATCAGCCCCAGCATTTT.

Note on this clonotype: Mismatch with germline at one junction end may stem from a read error. This chain connects TRBV2 to TRBJ2-7; TRBD2 might be the D (5 bases). This CDR3 has 15 amino acids. CDR1 and CDR2 from the germline V gene are SNHLY and FYNNEI. The CDR3, as DNA: TGTGCCAGCAGGGAAGGACTGCCGAGCTCCTACGAGCAGTACTTC. Its protein is CASREGLPSSYEQYF.

In its sample, this clonotype was seen once. The chain carries TRBV30 and TRBJ1-1; no clear D gene. The CDR3 consists of 16 residues. The V end was cut by 0 bases, the J end by 0 bases, with 14 bases between. The germline V gene has CDR1 GTSNPN and CDR2 SVGIG (reference sequence). Here the CDR3 reads CAWSVGGRPMNTEAFF. The DNA for the CDR3 is TGTGCCTGGAGTGTAGGAGGGAGACCGATGAACACTGAAGCTTTCTTT.

A few counts support this clonotype. The chain combines TRBV29-1 with TRBJ1-2; no clear D gene. CDR3 length: 13 residues. Germline loops: CDR1 SQVTM, CDR2 ANQGSEA. V was clipped by 1 base and J by 4 bases, with 10 bases between them. CDR3 residues: CSVEGGPGYGYTF. Here the CDR3 DNA reads TGCAGCGTTGAAGGAGGGCCCGGCTATGGCTACACCTTC.

This chain uses TRBV20-1 with TRBJ2-5; D is tentatively TRBD1 or TRBD2 (6 bases each). Germline assignment: CDR1 DFQATT and CDR2 SNEGSKA (reference sequence). V was shortened by 5 bases and J by 0 bases, with 10 bases between the two germline ends. The CDR3 sequence is 13 residues long. CDR3 sequence (DNA): TGCAGTGCTTTAGGGGGGTACCAAGAGACCCAGTACTTC. This sequence encodes CSALGGYQETQYF.

This clonotype was seen a few times. J is TRBJ2-7 and V is TRBV11-2; no clear D. The CDR3 runs 15 residues. Trimming removed 5 bases at V and 0 bases at J, with 14 bases between. Per the germline V gene, CDR1 is SGHAT and CDR2 is FQNNGV. CDR3 loop: CASSPLGGLSYEQYF. CDR3 DNA sequence: TGTGCCAGCAGCCCCCTGGGCGGCCTCTCCTACGAGCAGTACTTC.

In its sample, this clonotype was seen a few times. The chain combines TRBV5-5 with TRBJ1-6; a possible D gene is TRBD1 (6 bases). The length of the CDR3 is 14 residues. The germline gives CDR1 SGHKS, CDR2 YYEKEE (reference sequence). The germline V and J ends were trimmed by 4 bases and 7 bases, with 12 bases remaining between them. For the CDR3, the DNA is TGTGCCAGCAGCCAACAGGGTCGAAATTCACCCCTCCACTTT. It translates to CASSQQGRNSPLHF.

This clonotype has more than one count but fewer than ten. The chain uses TRBV20-1 and TRBJ1-3; 8 bases are shared with TRBD1. V gave up 4 bases and J gave up 2 bases; unmatched junction bases: 4. This CDR3 has 14 amino acids. From germline, CDR1 is DFQATT and CDR2 SNEGSKA (reference sequence). CDR3 region: CSATQGAAGNTIYF. CDR3 coding DNA: TGCAGTGCTACCCAGGGGGCGGCTGGAAACACCATATATTTT.

This clonotype appeared a single time. The chain couples TRBV28 to TRBJ2-1; 10 bases align to TRBD1. CDR3 length equals 16 residues. Germline V gene sequence: CDR1 MDHEN, CDR2 SYDVKM. Germline trimming cut 2 bases from V and 4 bases from J; bases unmatched to any gene: 5. The CDR3 nucleotides are TGTGCCAGCAGTTTAACGGGACAGGGGCTATACAATGAGCAGTTCTTC. Its protein is CASSLTGQGLYNEQFF.

This chain joins TRBV3-1 and TRBJ1-1; no reliable D call. CDR3 length: 14 amino acids. The germline V gene encodes CDR1 LGHDT and CDR2 YNNKEL (reference sequence). Trimming removed 1 base at V and 5 bases at J, with 11 bases between. CDR3 residues: CASSQVLTGTEAFF. The CDR3 nucleotides read TGTGCCAGCAGCCAAGTTCTGACGGGAACTGAAGCTTTCTTT.

The chain combines TRBV7-3 with TRBJ1-1; TRBD1 matches at 7 bases. Germline assignment: CDR1 SGHTA and CDR2 FQGTGA. The V segment lost 5 bases and the J segment 4 bases; nucleotides outside the gene matches: 7. The CDR3 length is 14 residues. The CDR3 DNA sequence: TGTGCCAGCAGCCCGACAGGGCACAGCACTGAAGCTTTCTTT. Protein sequence: CASSPTGHSTEAFF.

The chain links TRBV30 to TRBJ2-7; D ambiguous. Germline CDR1 is GTSNPN and CDR2 is SVGIG (reference sequence). V dropped 0 bases and J dropped 3 bases, with 12 bases sitting between them. The CDR3 length is 14 residues. For the CDR3, the DNA is TGTGCCTGGAGTGTACCCGGCCGCCGCTACGAGCAGTACTTC. Its translation: CAWSVPGRRYEQYF.

This chain connects TRBV5-1 to TRBJ2-7; tentatively, D is TRBD1 (5 bases). The CDR3 sequence is 15 residues long. Germline V CDR1 and CDR2: SGHRS, YFSETQ. V dropped 0 bases and J dropped 2 bases, with 12 bases sitting between them. The CDR3: CASSLEQGLAYEQYF. DNA of the CDR3: TGCGCCAGCAGCTTGGAGCAGGGTCTCGCCTACGAGCAGTACTTC.

This clonotype has a single count. The chain joins TRBV3-1 to TRBJ1-6; D gene unclear. Germline CDR1 LGHDT, CDR2 YNNKEL (reference sequence). This CDR3 spans 15 amino acids. Trimming took 4 bases from V and 8 from J, leaving 15 bases between them. CDR3 nucleotides: TGTGCCAGCAGCCGAATCACGGGTCTGGATTCACCCCTCCACTTT. Amino acids: CASSRITGLDSPLHF.

This clonotype was seen ten or more times. The chain is built from TRBV28 and TRBJ1-4; D unresolved. Germline V gene data show CDR1 as MDHEN and CDR2 as SYDVKM. V was pared by 5 bases and J by 12 bases, with 13 bases between. This CDR3 region has 12 residues. CDR3 in amino acids: CASSAQLGELFF. For the CDR3, the DNA is TGTGCCAGCAGTGCACAATTGGGAGAACTGTTTTTT.

The chain carries TRBV6-4 and TRBJ1-5; a possible D gene is TRBD1 (6 bases). Trimming took off 4 bases at V and 6 bases at J, with 13 bases between the two ends. The CDR3 covers 14 residues. Germline values: CDR1 MRHNA, CDR2 SNTAGT. The CDR3 region is CASSAVTGSQPQHF. CDR3 sequence (DNA): TGTGCCAGCAGTGCCGTGACAGGTAGTCAGCCCCAGCATTTT.

This clonotype was seen a few times. V usage is TRBV11-2 and J usage is TRBJ2-1; 8 nucleotides agree with TRBD2. The J segment lost 9 bases and the V segment lost 5 bases, leaving 12 bases of the junction unmatched. The CDR3 has 15 amino acids. Germline V gives CDR1 SGHAT, CDR2 FQNNGV. In nucleotides, the CDR3 is TGTGCCAGCAGCCTACGTGGAGGACTAGCCAGTGAGCAGTTCTTC. Its protein is CASSLRGGLASEQFF.

This chain connects TRBV28 to TRBJ1-4, with D tentatively TRBD1 (5 bases). The CDR3 is 15 amino acids. The germline CDR1 and CDR2 sequences are MDHEN and SYDVKM. Trimming took off 6 bases at V and 8 bases at J, with 19 bases between the two ends. CDR3 residues: CASSKPRIRGEKLFF. As DNA, the CDR3 is TGTGCCAGCAGCAAACCCAGAATCCGGGGGGAAAAACTGTTTTTT.

CDR3 loop: CASSQRQGWSTEAFF. Here the CDR3 DNA reads TGCGCCAGCAGCCAGCGACAGGGGTGGAGCACTGAAGCTTTCTTT. The chain employs TRBV4-1 and TRBJ1-1; 8 bases are a match to TRBD1. This CDR3 spans 15 amino acids. Trimming cost V 3 bases and J 4 bases; bases outside gene matches: 7. Germline CDR1 is MGHRA and CDR2 is YSYEKL.

This clonotype was counted between two and nine times. This chain joins TRBV9 and TRBJ1-2, with D possibly being TRBD1 (5 bases). V was shortened by 3 bases and J by 4 bases, with 13 bases between the two germline ends. CDR1 is SGDLS and CDR2 is YYNGEE in the germline V gene. The CDR3 contains 14 residues. In DNA form, the CDR3 reads TGTGCCAGCAGCGCCTGGGGCTCATCCTATGGCTACACCTTC. It yields the protein CASSAWGSSYGYTF.

This sequence joins TRBV2 and TRBJ1-1; possible D gene TRBD1, 5 bases. CDR1 SNHLY and CDR2 FYNNEI come from the germline V gene. V was shortened by 7 bases and J by 1 base, with 10 bases between the two germline ends. The CDR3 is 13 residues long. The CDR3 sequence is CASIRTKNTEAFF. CDR3 in DNA: TGTGCCAGCATTAGGACAAAGAACACTGAAGCTTTCTTT.

The sample holds many counts of this clonotype. V usage is TRBV12-3 or TRBV12-4 and J usage is TRBJ1-3; tentative D call: TRBD1 (6 bases). This CDR3 contains 13 residues. Trimming shortened V by 1 base and J by 8 bases, and 9 bases separated the two germline ends. The CDR3 nucleotides are TGTGCCAGCAGTTTAGTCAGGGGACACACCATATATTTT. This translates into CASSLVRGHTIYF.

The V call is TRBV2, the J call TRBJ1-3; D gene uncertain. Germline CDR1 and CDR2: SNHLY and FYNNEI. The CDR3 contains 14 residues. V gave up 2 bases and J gave up 2 bases, with 7 bases separating them. This CDR3 is CASSEQSAGNTIYF. The DNA for the CDR3 is TGTGCCAGCAGTGAACAGTCAGCTGGAAACACCATATATTTT.

The chain couples TRBV10-3 to TRBJ1-6, with TRBD1 matching over 9 bases. This CDR3 is 18 amino acids long. J gave up 10 bases and V 6 bases, and 19 bases lay outside the gene matches. Per germline, CDR1 ENHRY and CDR2 SYGVKD. CDR3 region: CAISATPIAGTGSSPLHF. DNA for the CDR3: TGTGCCATCAGCGCCACCCCAATTGCCGGGACAGGGTCATCACCCCTCCACTTT.

The CDR3 DNA is TGTGCCATCAGTGAGAGGACAGGGGGGAACGGAGATTCACCCCTCCACTTT. Protein: CAISERTGGNGDSPLHF. The chain uses TRBV10-3 and TRBJ1-6; TRBD1 matches at 10 bases. CDR1 and CDR2 (germline): ENHRY, SYGVKD. V was clipped by 2 bases and J by 8 bases; unmatched bases: 9. The CDR3 length is 17 residues.

This clonotype was recorded once. The chain employs TRBV4-1 and TRBJ1-2; D is unclear. CDR1 is MGHRA and CDR2 is YSYEKL in the germline V gene. V dropped 1 base and J dropped 0 bases, with 9 bases sitting between them. CDR3 length equals 15 residues. CDR3 sequence reads: CASSQGAGANYGYTF. Written as DNA, the CDR3 is TGCGCCAGCAGCCAAGGTGCCGGGGCTAACTATGGCTACACCTTC.

In the case of this clonotype: Mismatch with germline at one junction end may stem from a read error. The chain recombines TRBV2 with TRBJ1-3; TRBD1 aligns across 7 bases. In germline, CDR1 is SNHLY, CDR2 FYNNEI. CDR3 length: 15 residues. CDR3 in DNA: TGTGCCAGCAGGGAAGACAGGGTTGATGGAAACACCATATATTTT. Its translation is CASREDRVDGNTIYF. Complete variable domain (other parts from reference TRBV2 and TRBJ1-3): EPEVTQTPSHQVTQMGQEVILRCVPISNHLYFYWYRQILGQKVEFLVSFYNNEISEKSEIFDDQFSVERPDGSNFTLKIRSTKLEDSAMYFCASREDRVDGNTIYFGEGSWLTVV.

The V call is TRBV2, the J call TRBJ2-6; 12 positions agree with TRBD2. The CDR3 is 13 residues long. Looked up from germline, CDR1 is SNHLY and CDR2 is FYNNEI. With 6 bases clipped from V and 18 bases from J, the junction kept 9 bases outside the gene matches. This CDR3 reads CASSRGLAGRQTF. The CDR3, as DNA: TGTGCCAGCAGCCGGGGACTAGCGGGCCGCCAGACTTTC.

J is TRBJ1-4 and V is TRBV30; no clear D. The CDR3 extends over 17 amino acids. V gave up 3 bases and J gave up 0 bases, with 17 bases separating them. Germline V gene data show CDR1 as GTSNPN and CDR2 as SVGIG (reference sequence). The CDR3 spells CAWSPALRPATNEKLFF. The DNA of the CDR3 is TGTGCCTGGAGCCCTGCCTTGAGACCCGCAACTAATGAAAAACTGTTTTTT.

This clonotype was seen a handful of times. This chain uses TRBV30 with TRBJ1-2; D may be TRBD1 (5 bases). Germline loops: CDR1 GTSNPN, CDR2 SVGIG (reference sequence). The CDR3 consists of 12 residues. Trimming removed 5 bases at V and 4 bases at J, with 11 bases between. This CDR3 is CAWVKGSYGYTF. The CDR3, as DNA: TGTGCCTGGGTCAAGGGGAGCTATGGCTACACCTTC.